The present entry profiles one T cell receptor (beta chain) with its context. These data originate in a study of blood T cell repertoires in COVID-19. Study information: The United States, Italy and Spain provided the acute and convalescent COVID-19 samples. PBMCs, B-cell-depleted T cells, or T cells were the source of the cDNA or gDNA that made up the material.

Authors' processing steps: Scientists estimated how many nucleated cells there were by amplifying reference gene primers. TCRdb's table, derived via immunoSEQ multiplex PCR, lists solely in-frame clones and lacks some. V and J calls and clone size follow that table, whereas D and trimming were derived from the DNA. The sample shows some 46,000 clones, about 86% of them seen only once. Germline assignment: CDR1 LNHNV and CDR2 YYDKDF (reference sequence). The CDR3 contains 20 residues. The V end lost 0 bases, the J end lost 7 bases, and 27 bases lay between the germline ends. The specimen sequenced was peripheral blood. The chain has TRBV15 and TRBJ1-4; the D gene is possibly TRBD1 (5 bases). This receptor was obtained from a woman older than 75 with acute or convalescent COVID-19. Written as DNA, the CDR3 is TGTGCCACCAGCAGAGAAAGTAATGTCAATAGGTGGGGCGCCGGTGAAAAACTGTTTTTT. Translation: CATSRESNVNRWGAGEKLFF.